This T cell receptor (beta chain) appears in the sequencing data of a study of patients and donors after allogeneic stem cell transplantation. This CDR3 spans 11 amino acids. TCRdb re-called the RT-PCR reads through MiXCR, storing one row per CDR3 protein. Of 900,000 to 1,000,000 distinct CDR3 sequences in the sample, under 20% were seen once. This clonotype was observed many times. An end of the junction does not agree with germline; a read error may underlie this. The rearrangement uses TRBV12-3 or TRBV12-4 and TRBJ2-5; no clear D gene. This clonotype was sampled from a human donor who was either an allogeneic HSCT recipient or a stem cell or donor lymphocyte infusion donor (not recorded which). It is not recorded whose cells these are; they may come from a transplant donor. The specimen sequenced was blood, either unsorted or a sorted T cell fraction (not recorded which). The CDR3 sequence: CASSLDETQYF. DNA for the CDR3: TGTGCCAGCAGCTTAGATGAGACCCAGTACTTC.